These 15 T cell receptor beta chains were sequenced from one sample in a study of shared clonotypes between healthy human individuals. The table came from immunoSEQ multiplex PCR; TCRdb's copy has only in-frame clones and leaves some out. The repertoire holds a few hundred thousand clones, with around 95% as singletons. CD45RO-negative, CCR7-positively selected cells formed the naive CD8 fraction, excluding terminally differentiated effector memory CD45RA+ cells. Sequences were obtained from naive CD8+ T cells sorted from blood. These receptors all come from a woman aged 25 to 39 in good health.

This clone appeared a single time. This chain joins TRBV14 and TRBJ2-7; 7 bases agree with TRBD1. The CDR3 spans 19 residues. Unmatched junction bases numbered 15, after V lost 1 base and J lost 0 bases. The germline V gene encodes CDR1 SGHDN and CDR2 FVKESK. Here the CDR3 DNA reads TGTGCCAGCAGCCAAGTGAGCGAGGGGGCAGAAGGATTCTCCTACGAGCAGTACTTC. This codes for CASSQVSEGAEGFSYEQYF.

The chain is built from TRBV4-2 and TRBJ1-6, with D tentatively TRBD1 (5 bases). Germline values: CDR1 LGHNA, CDR2 YNFKEQ. The CDR3 is made up of 15 amino acids. V gave up 2 bases and J gave up 8 bases, with 13 bases separating them. CDR3 in DNA: TGTGCCAGCAGCCAAATAGAACAGGTTGATTCACCCCTCCACTTT. It is translated as CASSQIEQVDSPLHF.

The rearrangement uses TRBV7-9 and TRBJ2-5, with a weak D call TRBD1 (5 bases). The CDR3 runs to 11 residues. Germline V gives CDR1 SEHNR, CDR2 FQNEAQ (reference sequence). V lost 11 bases and J 7 bases, leaving 14 bases between the germline ends. This CDR3 is CAGQNTGTQYF. CDR3 sequence (DNA): TGTGCCGGACAAAACACGGGGACCCAGTACTTC.

The V and J genes are TRBV27 and TRBJ1-1; unclear D gene. The germline CDR1 and CDR2 sequences are MNHEY and SMNVEV (reference sequence). Trimming stripped 3 bases from V and 5 bases from J, with 13 bases between. The CDR3 extends over 14 amino acids. The CDR3 spells CASSFRGQGTEAFF. The CDR3 bases are TGTGCCAGCAGTTTTCGCGGGCAAGGAACTGAAGCTTTCTTT.

With regard to this clone: This CDR3 is also generated by other DNA sequences in the sample. The chain couples TRBV11-2 to TRBJ2-7; D is unresolved. Germline V gene data show CDR1 as SGHAT and CDR2 as FQNNGV. The CDR3 loop spans 12 amino acids. Trimming stripped 1 base from V and 7 bases from J, with 8 bases between. Written as DNA, the CDR3 is TGTGCCAGCAGCTTAGGAGGTGTGGAGCAGTACTTC. This gives the protein CASSLGGVEQYF. Supplemented by reference TRBV11-2 and TRBJ2-7, the full variable domain reads EAGVAQSPRYKIIEKRQSVAFWCNPISGHATLYWYQQILGQGPKLLIQFQNNGVVDDSQLPKDRFSAERLKGVDSTLKIQPAKLEDSAVYLCASSLGGVEQYFGPGTRLTVT.

J is TRBJ1-1 and V is TRBV4-1; 8 nucleotides match TRBD1. The CDR3 length is 13 residues. The ends lost 3 bases at V and 7 bases at J; junction bases unmatched: 4. In germline, CDR1 is MGHRA, CDR2 YSYEKL. The CDR3 DNA reads TGCGCCAGCAGCCAGAGACAGGGGAATGAAGCTTTCTTT. Residues: CASSQRQGNEAFF.

The CDR3 loop reads CASSPSDMKNYGYTF. For the CDR3, the DNA is TGCGCCAGCAGCCCTTCGGACATGAAGAACTATGGCTACACCTTC. V usage is TRBV5-1 and J usage is TRBJ1-2, with a tentative D call TRBD1 (5 bases). V dropped 4 bases and J dropped 2 bases, with 15 bases sitting between them. The CDR3 has 15 amino acids. CDR1 is SGHRS and CDR2 is YFSETQ in the germline V gene. The whole variable domain, filled in from reference TRBV5-1 and TRBJ1-2, reads KAGVTQTPRYLIKTRGQQVTLSCSPISGHRSVSWYQQTPGQGLQFLFEYFSETQRNKGNFPGRFSGRQFSNSRSEMNVSTLELGDSALYLCASSPSDMKNYGYTFGSGTRLTVV.

A word on this clone: Other DNA variants within this sample encode the same CDR3. The chain employs TRBV28 and TRBJ1-1; D call uncertain. Germline CDR1 MDHEN, CDR2 SYDVKM. V was pared by 5 bases and J by 2 bases, with 3 bases between. CDR3 length: 11 residues. The CDR3 sequence: CASSRNTEAFF. The CDR3, as DNA: TGTGCCAGCAGTCGCAACACTGAAGCTTTCTTT.

The chain is built from TRBV4-1 and TRBJ2-7, with D hard to call. V was clipped by 2 bases and J by 0 bases, with 14 bases between them. CDR1 is MGHRA, CDR2 YSYEKL, per germline. This CDR3 contains 16 residues. The CDR3 nucleotides are TGCGCCAGCAGCCAATTCACAGACGAAAGCTCCTACGAGCAGTACTTC. The encoded protein is CASSQFTDESSYEQYF.

In its sample, this clone was seen a few times. The chain's CDR3 is CASSHVLGDEQFF. The DNA for the CDR3 is TGTGCCAGCAGCCACGTACTGGGGGATGAGCAGTTCTTC. V is TRBV7-9 and J is TRBJ2-1, with D perhaps assigned TRBD1 or TRBD2 (5 bases each). V lost 5 bases, J lost 8 bases, and 13 bases lay in between. The CDR3 spans 13 residues. The V gene's germline CDR1 is SEHNR and CDR2 FQNEAQ (reference sequence).

The gene calls are TRBV4-1 and TRBJ2-4; unclear D gene. Germline V gene data show CDR1 as MGHRA and CDR2 as YSYEKL. The V and J ends lost 4 bases and 0 bases respectively, with 10 bases between them. The CDR3 loop spans 15 amino acids. The CDR3 region is CASSPTLIAKNIQYF. The CDR3 DNA reads TGCGCCAGCAGCCCCACCCTTATAGCCAAAAACATTCAGTACTTC.

This clone was seen a single time. The rearrangement joins TRBV6-6 to TRBJ1-5; D is uncertain. Germline values: CDR1 MNHNY, CDR2 SVGAGI (reference sequence). Between the trimmed V and J ends, which lost 5 bases and 3 bases, there was a span of 8 bases. The CDR3 runs to 13 residues. In DNA, the CDR3 is TGTGCCAGCAGTCAAGAACCCAATCAGCCCCAGCATTTT. This codes for CASSQEPNQPQHF.

Points on this clone: The sample holds other DNA sequences that translate to the same CDR3. The gene calls are TRBV27 and TRBJ1-5; D is possibly TRBD1 (5 bases). V shed 3 bases and J shed 6 bases, with 9 bases lying between them. The CDR3 totals 13 residues. CDR1 and CDR2 from the germline V gene are MNHEY and SMNVEV (reference sequence). The CDR3 DNA is TGTGCCAGCAGTTTGGGGGGGAGTCAGCCCCAGCATTTT. Its protein is CASSLGGSQPQHF.

The CDR3 loop is CASSLSTPGNTIYF. CDR3 coding DNA: TGCGCCAGCAGCTTGTCTACCCCTGGAAACACCATATATTTT. V gene TRBV5-1 combines with J gene TRBJ1-3; D is ambiguous. Looked up from germline, CDR1 is SGHRS and CDR2 is YFSETQ. This CDR3 spans 14 amino acids. V lost 1 base and J lost 2, with 7 bases in between. The full variable domain, with the rest looked up from reference TRBV5-1 and TRBJ1-3, is KAGVTQTPRYLIKTRGQQVTLSCSPISGHRSVSWYQQTPGQGLQFLFEYFSETQRNKGNFPGRFSGRQFSNSRSEMNVSTLELGDSALYLCASSLSTPGNTIYFGEGSWLTVV.

The V gene is TRBV27, the J gene TRBJ2-7; the match to TRBD2 covers 12 bases. Trimming removed 8 bases from V and 5 bases from J; junction bases left unmatched: 1. The CDR3 covers 12 residues. Germline V lookup: CDR1 MNHEY, CDR2 SMNVEV (reference sequence). The CDR3 coding sequence is TGTGCCAGCGGACTAGCGGGAAACGAGCAGTACTTC. This codes for CASGLAGNEQYF.